The sequence of this TCR beta chain was determined in a study of T cell repertoires in cytomegalovirus infection. The wider study: Evidence of both CMV infection and a matching HLA type came from public TCR beta signatures.

Concerning this clonotype itself: Its matching antigen is unknown.

Study results and limitations: HLA-C-restricted CMV-specific TCR beta clonotypes were dominant in the ex vivo response.

TCRdb processed the reads anew with MiXCR; each CDR3 protein has one entry. The sample records about 770,000 distinct CDR3 sequences, around 29% being singletons. The source was cultured CD8+ T cells from PBMCs, collected from culture after CMV antigen stimulation. The origin of this receptor is a human donor in good health (CMV status not recorded). Some clones in this sample may be carry-over from other donors' samples.

This chain's CDR3 is CASSLSLGNTGELFF. In DNA, the CDR3 is TGTGCCAGCAGCTTATCTCTGGGGAACACCGGGGAGCTGTTTTTT. The chain employs TRBV7-9 and TRBJ2-2; D not certain. Germline V CDR1 and CDR2: SEHNR, FQNEAQ (reference sequence). The CDR3 contains 15 residues. The V end lost 2 bases, the J end lost 1 base, and 8 bases lay between the germline ends.